This TCR beta chain was captured by sequencing in a study of beta chain features in type 1 diabetes (dated by TCRdb to the late 2010s). About the full investigation: No differences in mean age, gender distribution, total cell number or subset yield were found between patients and healthy donors. Whereas all 30 or so donors provided naive and central memory subsets, regulatory and stem cell-like memory subsets were isolated from just 8 patients and roughly 8 healthy donors. In the study, recently diagnosed type 1 diabetes patients and matched healthy donors were compared on the TCRB repertoires of their sorted circulating CD4+ T cell subsets. A total of roughly 100 million sorted cells were examined across all samples, and the number of cells per subset was strongly correlated with RNA yield. The full study reports these points: Because small numbers of individuals were included in the HLA sub-analyses, any influence of HLA type on TCRB rearrangement was left unresolved. Naive, central memory and regulatory TCRB repertoires appeared to be more similar among patients than among healthy donors. Sequencing cDNA rather than genomic DNA could over-represent highly expressing activated cells, although activation and CD3 levels did not differ between groups. Shorter templates might have been favored by PCR, but patient and control samples were amplified and corrected together, so both groups would have been affected equally by any skew. In all four CD4+ subsets, TCRB CDR3 length was moderately but significantly shorter in type 1 diabetes patients. At VDJ recombination sites, type 1 diabetes patients had fewer insertions and more deleted nucleotides, which implies abnormalities in thymic rearrangement.

A single peripheral blood draw of around 100 mL on average was collected from each donor into heparinised tubes. A BD FACSAria II and a panel including CD45RO, CCR7, CD25, CD127, CD95 and CD27 were used to sort naive, central memory, regulatory and stem cell-like memory CD4+ T cells. Every sorted population had a purity above 98%. PBMCs were isolated right away by Lymphoprep density gradient centrifugation and were stained directly, without culture. Samples were stained and sorted in pairs, with one healthy donor and one patient per experiment, so that batch effects were minimized. In this sample, this clone turned up a few times. No antigen is known for it. One base away there is no much larger clone; base qualities are not given. V has 1 base trimmed and J has 7 bases trimmed; junction bases matching no gene number 7. The germline V gene sets CDR1 to KGHSH and CDR2 to LQKENI. The CDR3 sequence holds 16 residues, the cysteine and phenylalanine included. The only DNA kept is the CDR3, 48 bases in frame from the first base.

The entire isolated RNA was reverse transcribed using the High Capacity cDNA Reverse Transcription Kit, and thus expressed TCRB transcripts were sequenced. Deep immunoSEQ sequencing was applied to naive, central memory and regulatory T cell samples, giving an average of roughly 3.6 million total reads per sample. Sorted cells were lysed in RLT buffer and RNA was extracted with DNase-treated RNeasy Micro or Mini kits, depending on cell number. Each cell subset was processed separately to prevent cross-contamination, with patient and healthy donor samples processed together. The immunoSEQ multiplex PCR was used to amplify TCRB sequences from cDNA, generating 87-bp fragments that spanned the CDR3 region. Sequencing of the amplicons was done on the Illumina HiSeq platform. The original pipeline was this. Synthetic template baselines were used to correct PCR bias computationally, reads within Hamming distance 2 were collapsed together, and singletons that could not be merged were discarded. Reads were aligned against IMGT to assign V, D and J genes, CDR3 length and insertions or deletions at six rearrangement sites. Within each subset, clonotype counts were normalized to sorted cell number, after which true diversity and Gini coefficients were computed with the tcR R package. Repertoire sharing was quantified using the overlap coefficient calculated on TCRB nucleotide sequences. As a proxy for the pre-selection repertoire, out-of-frame TCRB sequences from naive cells were analyzed. What TCRdb holds here is the immuneACCESS table cut down to in-frame rearrangements. Part of the clones is not present; checked against another copy, under half of the missing clones reflect an unresolved V gene, and the others are unexplained. The D gene and trimming were derived from the DNA, and the V and J assignments and clone size from that table. The sample has around 300,000 clones on record, roughly 9.6% of them singletons. The ten largest clones represent around 0.015% of the sample.

Here the chain combines TRBV18 and TRBJ2-1; 10 central nucleotides agree with TRBD2. The receptor was derived from a woman aged 25 to 39 in good health. The sample comprised naive CD4+ T cells from blood. Sample cell subset or site, as interpreted from the label and publication: true naive CD4+ T cells. The CDR3 protein is CASSPLVLTSGNEQFF. The bases read TGTGCCAGCTCACCACTGGTCTTGACTAGCGGGAATGAGCAGTTCTTC.